This TCR beta chain was profiled in a study of Ad26.COV2.S vaccination and SARS-CoV-2 variants. Stated treatment: about 20 received Ad26.COV2.S at low or high dose, single or two shots; several received placebo; per-sample allocation not given. Specimen acquisition occurred on day 63 following the initial vaccine or placebo injection. An adult donor aged 18-55 years was enrolled in Boston. What was given as vaccine was an Ad26 vector encoding Wuhan-strain SARS-CoV-2 spike. Assay: immunoSEQ multiplex PCR; the TCRdb copy retains only in-frame clones and omits some. The sample has about 680,000 clones; roughly 90% are singletons. Comments on this clone: The antigen remains unidentified.

The CDR3 extends over 16 amino acids. The ends lost 2 bases at V and 4 bases at J; junction bases unmatched: 8. Germline lookup yields CDR1 SEHNR and CDR2 FQNEAQ (reference sequence). Overall study findings and caveats: Total T cell responses, in the TCR breadth and depth analyses, may have been underestimated. Vaccine recipients had higher spike-specific TCR breadth than placebo recipients.

The sequencing here drew on peripheral blood, taken in a trial of Ad26.COV2.S vaccine versus placebo. The genes are TRBV7-9 and TRBJ2-1; the match to TRBD2 covers 7 bases. The sequence derives from a person between 18 and 60 years old who received the Ad26.COV2.S COVID-19 vaccine or a placebo. CDR3 loop: CASSLSGGSGYNEQFF. The CDR3, as DNA: TGTGCCAGCAGCTTATCCGGCGGGAGTGGGTACAATGAGCAGTTCTTC. Filled out from reference TRBV7-9 and TRBJ2-1, the complete variable domain reads DTGVSQNPRHKITKRGQNVTFRCDPISEHNRLYWYRQTLGQGPEFLTYFQNEAQLEKSRLLSDRFSAERPKGSFSTLEIQRTEQGDSAMYLCASSLSGGSGYNEQFFGPGTRLTVL.